This entry is about one T cell receptor (beta chain). The data were produced by immunoSEQ multiplex PCR, yet TCRdb's version contains in-frame clones alone and is incomplete. The sample consists of 130,000 or so clones, just over 85% of them appearing once. The data derive from a study of T cell responses to AZD1222 COVID-19 vaccine. The receptor comes from an adult in good health. This material consisted of peripheral blood, taken on day 0 of AZD1222 vaccination.

CDR3 loop: CASSLLGGQNTEAFF. The DNA for the CDR3 is TGCGCCAGCAGCTTGTTAGGGGGGCAGAACACTGAAGCTTTCTTT. The rearrangement joins TRBV5-1 to TRBJ1-1; D may be TRBD1 (6 bases). The CDR3 consists of 15 residues. V was pared by 1 base and J by 1 base, with 11 bases between. Germline CDR1 and CDR2: SGHRS and YFSETQ. The complete variable domain, with remaining parts taken from reference TRBV5-1 and TRBJ1-1, reads KAGVTQTPRYLIKTRGQQVTLSCSPISGHRSVSWYQQTPGQGLQFLFEYFSETQRNKGNFPGRFSGRQFSNSRSEMNVSTLELGDSALYLCASSLLGGQNTEAFFGQGTRLTVV.